The clone carrying this T cell receptor (beta chain) was seen a few times. What it binds is not known. This entry belongs to a study of T cell responses to AZD1222 COVID-19 vaccine. Assay: immunoSEQ multiplex PCR; the TCRdb copy retains only in-frame clones and omits some. Altogether 150,000 to 200,000 clones are present, about 90% being singletons, with the ten largest covering about 3%. Germline lookup yields CDR1 LNHDA and CDR2 SQIVND (reference sequence). The CDR3 is 15 residues long. J lost 1 base, V lost 5 bases, and 3 bases had no gene match. Study-wide results and caveats: Donors in the cohort were predominantly white British and more often female, and clonal diversity was possibly underestimated. Two AZD1222 doses significantly raised spike-specific TCR breadth and depth over controls.

This TCR was sampled from an adult in good health. The gene calls are TRBV19 and TRBJ2-1; 9 nucleotides match TRBD1. The source was peripheral blood, collected on day 0 of MenACWY control vaccination. The CDR3 DNA reads as TGTGCCAGTAGTTTGGACAGGGGTTCCTACAATGAGCAGTTCTTC. Its protein is CASSLDRGSYNEQFF.